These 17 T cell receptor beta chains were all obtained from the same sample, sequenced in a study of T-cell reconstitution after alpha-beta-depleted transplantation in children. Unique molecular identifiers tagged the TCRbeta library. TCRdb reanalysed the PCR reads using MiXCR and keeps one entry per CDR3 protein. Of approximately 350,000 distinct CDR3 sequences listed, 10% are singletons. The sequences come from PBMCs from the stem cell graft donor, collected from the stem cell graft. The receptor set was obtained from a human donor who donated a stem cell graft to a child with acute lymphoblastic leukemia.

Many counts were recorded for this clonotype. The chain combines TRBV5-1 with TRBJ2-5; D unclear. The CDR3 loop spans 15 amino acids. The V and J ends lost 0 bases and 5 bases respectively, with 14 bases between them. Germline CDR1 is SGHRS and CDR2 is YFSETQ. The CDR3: CASSLDPGPSETQYF. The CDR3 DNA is TGCGCCAGCAGCTTGGACCCAGGCCCCTCGGAGACCCAGTACTTC.

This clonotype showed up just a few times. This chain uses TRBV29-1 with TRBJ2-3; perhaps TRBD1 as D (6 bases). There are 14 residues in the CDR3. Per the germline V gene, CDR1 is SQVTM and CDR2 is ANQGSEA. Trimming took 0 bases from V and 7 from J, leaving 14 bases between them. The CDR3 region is CSVEEIGGEYTQYF. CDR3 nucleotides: TGCAGCGTTGAAGAAATAGGGGGAGAGTATACGCAGTATTTT.

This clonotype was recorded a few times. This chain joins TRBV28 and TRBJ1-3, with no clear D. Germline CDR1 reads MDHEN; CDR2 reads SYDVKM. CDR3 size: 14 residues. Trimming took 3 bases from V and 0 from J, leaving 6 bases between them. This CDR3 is CASSFLLSGNTIYF. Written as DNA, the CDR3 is TGTGCCAGCAGTTTTCTTCTCTCTGGAAACACCATATATTTT.

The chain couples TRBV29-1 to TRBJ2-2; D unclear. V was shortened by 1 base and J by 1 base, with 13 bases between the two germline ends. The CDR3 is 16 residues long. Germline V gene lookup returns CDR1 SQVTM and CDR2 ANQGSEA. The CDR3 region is CSVEGFDVENTGELFF. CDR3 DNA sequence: TGCAGCGTTGAAGGGTTTGATGTTGAGAACACCGGGGAGCTGTTTTTT.

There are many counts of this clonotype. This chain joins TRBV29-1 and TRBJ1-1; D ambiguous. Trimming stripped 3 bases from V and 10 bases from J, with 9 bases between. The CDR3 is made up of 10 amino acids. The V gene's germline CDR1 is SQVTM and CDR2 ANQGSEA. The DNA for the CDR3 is TGCAGCGTTGAGACCCACGTAGCTTTCTTT. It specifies CSVETHVAFF. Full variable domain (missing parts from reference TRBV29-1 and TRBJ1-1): SAVISQKPSRDICQRGTSLTIQCQVDSQVTMMFWYRQQPGQSLTLIATANQGSEATYESGFVIDKFPISRPNLTFSTLTVSNMSPEDSSIYLCSVETHVAFFGQGTRLTVV.

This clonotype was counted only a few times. The CDR3 DNA is TGTGCCAGCAGCCATCAACTAGGCGACACAGATACGCAGTATTTT. Protein product: CASSHQLGDTDTQYF. This chain uses TRBV3-1 with TRBJ2-3, with D perhaps TRBD2 (5 bases). Trimming cost V 3 bases and J 2 bases, with 12 bases left between them. The germline gives CDR1 LGHDT, CDR2 YNNKEL (reference sequence). The length of the CDR3 is 15 residues.

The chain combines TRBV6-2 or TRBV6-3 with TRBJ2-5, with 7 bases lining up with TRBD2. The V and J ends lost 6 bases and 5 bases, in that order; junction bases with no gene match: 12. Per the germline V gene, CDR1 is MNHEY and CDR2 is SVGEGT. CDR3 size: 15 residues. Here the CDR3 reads CASSSEGGSRETQYF. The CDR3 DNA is TGTGCCAGCAGCTCCGAAGGCGGGAGTCGTGAGACCCAGTACTTC.

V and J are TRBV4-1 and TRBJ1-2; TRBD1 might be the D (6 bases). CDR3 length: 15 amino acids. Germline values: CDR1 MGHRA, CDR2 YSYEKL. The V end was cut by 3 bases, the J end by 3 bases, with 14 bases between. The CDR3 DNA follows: TGCGCCAGCAGCCAGACTGCGACAGGAGACTATGGCTACACCTTC. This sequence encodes CASSQTATGDYGYTF.

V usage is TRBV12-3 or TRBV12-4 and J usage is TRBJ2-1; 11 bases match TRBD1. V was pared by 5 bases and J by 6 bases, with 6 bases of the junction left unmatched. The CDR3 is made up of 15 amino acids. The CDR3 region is CASSPPGTGGNEQFF. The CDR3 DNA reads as TGTGCCAGCAGTCCGCCCGGGACAGGGGGCAATGAGCAGTTCTTC.

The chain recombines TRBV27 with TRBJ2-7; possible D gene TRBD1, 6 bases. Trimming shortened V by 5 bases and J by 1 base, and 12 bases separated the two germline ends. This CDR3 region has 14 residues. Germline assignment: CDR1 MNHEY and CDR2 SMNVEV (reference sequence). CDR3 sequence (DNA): TGTGCCAGCAGTCTACAGGGTCCGTCCTACGAGCAGTACTTC. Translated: CASSLQGPSYEQYF.

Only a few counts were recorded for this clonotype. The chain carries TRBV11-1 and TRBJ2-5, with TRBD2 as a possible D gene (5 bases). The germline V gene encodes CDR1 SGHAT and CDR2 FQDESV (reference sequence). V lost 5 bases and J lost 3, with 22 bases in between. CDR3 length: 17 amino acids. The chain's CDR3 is CASSPLAPRAKEETQYF. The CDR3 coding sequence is TGTGCCAGCAGCCCCCTCGCTCCGAGGGCCAAAGAAGAGACCCAGTACTTC. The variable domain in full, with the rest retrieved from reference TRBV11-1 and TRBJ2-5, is EAEVAQSPRYKITEKSQAVAFWCDPISGHATLYWYRQILGQGPELLVQFQDESVVDDSQLPKDRFSAERLKGVDSTLKIQPAELGDSAMYLCASSPLAPRAKEETQYFGPGTRLLVL.

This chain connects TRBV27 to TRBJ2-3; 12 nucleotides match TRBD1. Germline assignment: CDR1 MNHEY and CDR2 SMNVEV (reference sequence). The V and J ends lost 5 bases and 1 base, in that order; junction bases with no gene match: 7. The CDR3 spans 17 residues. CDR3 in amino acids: CASSLGTGGERTDTQYF. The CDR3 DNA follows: TGTGCCAGCAGTCTCGGGACAGGGGGCGAACGCACAGATACGCAGTATTTT.

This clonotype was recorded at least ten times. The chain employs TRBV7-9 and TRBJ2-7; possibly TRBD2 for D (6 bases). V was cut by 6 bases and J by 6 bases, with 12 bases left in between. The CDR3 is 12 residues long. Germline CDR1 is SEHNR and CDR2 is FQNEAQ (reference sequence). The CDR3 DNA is TGTGCCAGCAGAGGGACTGCCTCCGAGCAGTACTTC. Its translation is CASRGTASEQYF.

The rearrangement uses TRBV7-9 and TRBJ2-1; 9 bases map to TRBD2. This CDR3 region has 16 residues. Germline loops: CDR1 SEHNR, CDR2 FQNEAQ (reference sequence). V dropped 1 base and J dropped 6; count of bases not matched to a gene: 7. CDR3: CASSLVGREGLNEQFF. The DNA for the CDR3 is TGTGCCAGCAGCTTAGTAGGGCGGGAGGGCCTCAATGAGCAGTTCTTC.

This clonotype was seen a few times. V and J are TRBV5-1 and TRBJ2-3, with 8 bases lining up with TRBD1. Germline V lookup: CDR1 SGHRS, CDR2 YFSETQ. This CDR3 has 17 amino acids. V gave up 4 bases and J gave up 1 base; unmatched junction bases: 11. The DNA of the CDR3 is TGCGCCAGCAGCCTTGGGACAGGAGTAACCGGCACAGATACGCAGTATTTT. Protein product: CASSLGTGVTGTDTQYF. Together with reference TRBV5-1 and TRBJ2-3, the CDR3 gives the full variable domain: KAGVTQTPRYLIKTRGQQVTLSCSPISGHRSVSWYQQTPGQGLQFLFEYFSETQRNKGNFPGRFSGRQFSNSRSEMNVSTLELGDSALYLCASSLGTGVTGTDTQYFGPGTRLTVL.

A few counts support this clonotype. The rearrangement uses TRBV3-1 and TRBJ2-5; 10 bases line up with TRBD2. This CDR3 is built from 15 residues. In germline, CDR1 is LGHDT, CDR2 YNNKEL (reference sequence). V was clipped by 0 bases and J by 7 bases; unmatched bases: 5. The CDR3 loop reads CASSQDWKREGTQYF. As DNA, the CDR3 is TGTGCCAGCAGCCAAGATTGGAAGCGGGAGGGGACCCAGTACTTC.

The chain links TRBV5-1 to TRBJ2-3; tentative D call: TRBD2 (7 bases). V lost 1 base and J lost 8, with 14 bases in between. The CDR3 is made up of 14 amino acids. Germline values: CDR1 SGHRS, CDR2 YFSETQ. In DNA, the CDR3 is TGCGCCAGCAGCTTGTGGGGGGGCGCATCTACGCAGTATTTT. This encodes CASSLWGGASTQYF.